This TCR beta chain emerged from a study of CD8+CD57+ T cells in acquired aplastic anemia. Germline CDR1 ENHRY, CDR2 SYGVKD. The CDR3 runs to 16 residues. Losses at the gene ends were 6 bases for V and 1 base for J; bases not matched to a gene: 4. CD8+CD57+ cell expansion had been shown by flow cytometry in patients chosen for sequencing. Investigators profiled TCR beta VDJ and CDR3 from genomic DNA template. TCRdb itself ran the reads through MiXCR, one entry per CDR3 protein. The data show more than 200,000 distinct CDR3 sequences, with roughly 50% seen just once and about 20% held by the top ten. V is TRBV10-3 and J is TRBJ1-6; 9 bases fit TRBD1. Sequenced input: sorted CD4+, CD8+, or CD8+CD57+ T cells (not recorded which) from PBMCs. The TCR comes from a human donor with aplastic anemia. CDR3 coding DNA: TGTGCCATCAGGCGGGACAGGGATTCCTATAATTCACCCCTCCACTTT. Translated, it gives CAIRRDRDSYNSPLHF.